The 16 T cell receptor beta chains presented below share a single source sample, sequenced in a study of beta chain features in type 1 diabetes (dated by TCRdb to 2017 to 2018). On the study overall, not on this receptor specifically: In all four CD4+ subsets, TCRB CDR3 length was moderately but significantly shorter in type 1 diabetes patients.

Their antigens are not known. Libraries came from the immunoSEQ multiplex PCR assay. The entire isolated RNA was reverse transcribed using the High Capacity cDNA Reverse Transcription Kit, and thus expressed TCRB transcripts were sequenced. Entries here come from immuneACCESS through TCRdb and include only in-frame sequences with V and J called. Some clones fail to appear in such tables; in the studies checked, an unresolved V gene covers under half of the shortfall, and the cause of the remainder is unknown. In this sample the table shows some 370,000 clones, 9.5% to 10% of which occur a single time. The leading ten clones occupy less than 0.65% of the sample. Sample: central memory CD4+ T cells from blood. The receptors derive from a man aged 25-45 years with type 1 diabetes.

Only a few counts were recorded for this clone. The rearrangement uses TRBV30 and TRBJ1-1; weak D call: TRBD1 (5 bases). V lost 3 bases and J 6 bases, leaving 11 bases between the germline ends. CDR1 and CDR2 from the germline V gene are GTSNPN and SVGIG (reference sequence). This CDR3 spans 12 amino acids. The CDR3 region is CAWSGTVSEAFF. The CDR3 DNA reads TGTGCCTGGAGCGGGACGGTATCTGAAGCTTTCTTT.

V usage is TRBV6-5 and J usage is TRBJ1-5, with D possibly matching TRBD1 (5 bases). V was pared by 5 bases and J by 5 bases, with 13 bases between. The CDR3 length is 14 residues. Per germline, CDR1 MNHEY and CDR2 SVGAGI. The CDR3 protein is CASSTSGKDQPQHF. The CDR3 region has the DNA TGTGCCAGCAGTACTTCAGGGAAGGATCAGCCCCAGCATTTT.

Only a few counts were recorded for this clone. The junction shows a germline mismatch at one end, possibly a read error. The genes are TRBV7-2 and TRBJ1-2; TRBD1 aligns across 7 bases. Per germline, CDR1 SGHTA and CDR2 FQGNSA. There are 12 residues in the CDR3. CDR3 sequence: CASSLQGVGYTF. In DNA, the CDR3 is TGCGCCAGCAGCCTCCAGGGGGTTGGCTACACCTTC.

The table lists this clone with many counts. This same CDR3 is encoded by further DNA sequences in the sample. This chain connects TRBV7-9 to TRBJ2-5; D is ambiguous. The CDR3 consists of 11 residues. V was cut by 2 bases and J by 5 bases, with 3 bases left in between. CDR1 SEHNR and CDR2 FQNEAQ come from the germline V gene (reference sequence). The CDR3 loop reads CASSLQETQYF. CDR3 bases: TGTGCCAGCAGCTTACAGGAGACCCAGTACTTC.

The chain recombines TRBV7-2 with TRBJ2-2; 12 nucleotides align to TRBD2. Germline values: CDR1 SGHTA, CDR2 FQGNSA. This CDR3 is built from 16 residues. J gave up 7 bases and V 5 bases, and 8 bases lay outside the gene matches. CDR3 DNA sequence: TGTGCCAGCAGCAAGCGCCTAGCGGGAGGGGGCGGGGAGCTGTTTTTT. It is translated as CASSKRLAGGGGELFF.

This clone has more than one count but fewer than ten. V is TRBV18 and J is TRBJ1-5, with 7 positions matching TRBD1. The CDR3 totals 17 residues. V shed 3 bases and J 4 bases; nucleotides not matched to a gene: 12. Germline CDR1 is KGHSH and CDR2 is LQKENI. The CDR3 nucleotides read TGTGCCAGCTCACCCCCAAACCCGACGACAGGGAATCAGCCCCAGCATTTT. This sequence encodes CASSPPNPTTGNQPQHF.

This clone was found many times. The V and J genes are TRBV30 and TRBJ2-2; D not certain. This CDR3 is built from 15 residues. Germline CDR1 GTSNPN, CDR2 SVGIG (reference sequence). Between the trimmed V and J ends, which lost 0 bases and 5 bases, there was a span of 13 bases. DNA of the CDR3: TGTGCCTGGAGTGTTATGAGACTCGTTACCGGGGAGCTGTTTTTT. This translates into CAWSVMRLVTGELFF.

This clone showed up just a few times. The chain has TRBV13 and TRBJ2-7; weak D call: TRBD1 (5 bases). This CDR3 region has 12 residues. Trimming took off 6 bases at V and 5 bases at J, with 11 bases between the two ends. CDR1 and CDR2 from the germline V gene are PRHDT and FYEKMQ (reference sequence). The CDR3 loop is CASRWQGNEQYF. CDR3 in DNA: TGTGCCAGCAGGTGGCAGGGAAACGAGCAGTACTTC. Based on the CDR3 plus reference TRBV13 and TRBJ2-7, the full variable domain is AAGVIQSPRHLIKEKRETATLKCYPIPRHDTVYWYQQGPGQDPQFLISFYEKMQSDKGSIPDRFSAQQFSDYHSELNMSSLELGDSALYFCASRWQGNEQYFGPGTRLTVT.

The table lists this clone with many counts. The genes are TRBV6-8 and TRBJ1-5; no reliable D call. V was pared by 4 bases and J by 2 bases, with 15 bases between. Per the germline V gene, CDR1 is MNHGY and CDR2 is SAAAGT. The CDR3 length is 16 residues. The CDR3 DNA sequence: TGTGCCAGCAGTTCGTTCAGGCGACATGGCAATCAGCCCCAGCATTTT. Encoded protein: CASSSFRRHGNQPQHF.

The V call is TRBV7-2, the J call TRBJ2-5, with 10 bases aligning to TRBD2. The V segment lost 1 base and the J segment 3 bases; nucleotides outside the gene matches: 5. The CDR3 has 16 amino acids. From germline, CDR1 is SGHTA and CDR2 FQGNSA. Here the CDR3 DNA reads TGTGCCAGCAGCTTAGGGACACTAGCGGGAAAAGAGACCCAGTACTTC. The encoded protein is CASSLGTLAGKETQYF.

This clone was counted only a few times. The V gene is TRBV27, the J gene TRBJ2-6; TRBD1 might be the D (7 bases). The V and J ends lost 3 bases and 0 bases respectively, with 15 bases between them. The CDR3 length is 18 residues. The V gene's germline CDR1 is MNHEY and CDR2 SMNVEV (reference sequence). The DNA for the CDR3 is TGTGCCAGCAGTTTTAGAGCAGGGGGGAGCTCTGGGGCCAACGTCCTGACTTTC. Protein: CASSFRAGGSSGANVLTF.

About this clone: A read error is the likely source, as a far larger clone sits one nucleotide away. This chain uses TRBV30 with TRBJ1-5, with D uncertain. The CDR3 is 14 residues long. In germline, CDR1 is GTSNPN, CDR2 SVGIG (reference sequence). CDR3 sequence reads: CPWTPSPAGEPQHF. In DNA, the CDR3 is TGTCCCTGGACCCCCAGCCCCGCCGGGGAGCCCCAGCATTTT.

This clone was counted at least ten times. This chain uses TRBV19 with TRBJ1-2; no clear D gene. CDR1 is LNHDA and CDR2 is SQIVND in the germline V gene (reference sequence). V dropped 4 bases and J dropped 11 bases, with 14 bases sitting between them. The CDR3 sequence is 12 residues long. CDR3 amino acids: CASSNRAWIYTF. In nucleotides, the CDR3 is TGTGCCAGTAGTAATAGGGCGTGGATATACACCTTC. The variable domain in full, with the rest retrieved from reference TRBV19 and TRBJ1-2, is DGGITQSPKYLFRKEGQNVTLSCEQNLNHDAMYWYRQDPGQGLRLIYYSQIVNDFQKGDIAEGYSVSREKKESFPLTVTSAQKNPTAFYLCASSNRAWIYTFGSGTRLTVV.

On this clone itself: The junction and the germline gene differ at one end; a read error may be behind it. The CDR3 is CVSSSGPQETQYF. As DNA, the CDR3 is TGTGTCAGCAGCTCCGGACCGCAAGAGACCCAGTACTTC. The chain couples TRBV7-2 to TRBJ2-5; D is ambiguous. CDR1 and CDR2 (germline): SGHTA, FQGNSA. The CDR3 contains 13 residues. The variable domain in full, with the rest retrieved from reference TRBV7-2 and TRBJ2-5, is GAGVSQSPSNKVTEKGKDVELRCDPISGHTALYWYRQSLGQGLEFLIYFQGNSAPDKSGLPSDRFSAERTGGSVSTLTIQRTQQEDSAVYLCVSSSGPQETQYFGPGTRLLVL.

The V and J genes are TRBV7-2 and TRBJ2-4, with 7 bases that match TRBD2. This CDR3 has 16 residues. With V trimmed by 1 base and J by 8 bases, 11 bases remained unmatched. CDR1 SGHTA and CDR2 FQGNSA come from the germline V gene. In nucleotides, the CDR3 is TGTGCCAGCAGCTTAGGCCGGGGCGCGGGGGTGGACATTCAGTACTTC. Translation gives CASSLGRGAGVDIQYF. The entire variable domain, with the rest obtained from reference TRBV7-2 and TRBJ2-4, is as follows: GAGVSQSPSNKVTEKGKDVELRCDPISGHTALYWYRQSLGQGLEFLIYFQGNSAPDKSGLPSDRFSAERTGGSVSTLTIQRTQQEDSAVYLCASSLGRGAGVDIQYFGAGTRLSVL.

This clone was counted only a few times. This rearrangement joins TRBV5-4 to TRBJ2-5; D is perhaps TRBD2 (5 bases). With the DNA end fitting TRBJ2-7 better, the J assignment may be wrong. CDR3 length: 13 amino acids. The germline V gene has CDR1 SGHNT and CDR2 YYREEE (reference sequence). The CDR3 spells CASSFRGPYEQYF. The CDR3 coding sequence is TGTGCCAGCAGCTTCCGGGGTCCCTACGAGCAGTACTTC.